Shown below are 24 T cell receptor beta chains from a single sample sequenced in a study of cytomegalovirus exposure and HLA in healthy donors. In the PCR, 60 Vbeta and 13 Jbeta primers were used. Clones were read by immunoSEQ multiplex PCR, and TCRdb kept only the in-frame ones, dropping some. The profile shows around 120,000 clones, about 79% of them singletons. The sequencing sample was made of PBMCs. The receptors come from a man in his thirties or forties in good health and CMV-seropositive.

The rearrangement uses TRBV21-1 and TRBJ2-7; the table assigns TRBD2, which was not confirmed against the DNA. TRBV21-1 is given as a pseudogene. The CDR3 spans 17 residues. CDR3 sequence (DNA): TGTGCCAGCAGCACTCGGCAGAGGACTAAAAATTCCTACGAGCAGTACTTC. Translating it yields CASSTRQRTKNSYEQYF.

The genes are TRBV11-1 and TRBJ2-7; 12 bases line up with TRBD1. This CDR3 has 14 amino acids. Trimming at V came to 5 bases and at J to 3 bases, leaving 2 bases not matched to a gene. Germline V gives CDR1 SGHAT, CDR2 FQDESV (reference sequence). The CDR3 is CASSRDRGLYEQYF. As DNA, the CDR3 is TGTGCCAGCAGCCGGGACAGGGGGCTCTACGAGCAGTACTTC.

The V call is TRBV11-3, the J call TRBJ1-1; TRBD1 matches 7 bases. The V gene end was trimmed by 6 bases and the J gene end by 1 base; junction bases not matched to a gene: 8. Germline CDR1 is SGHNT and CDR2 is YENEEA. The CDR3 runs 15 residues. For the CDR3, the DNA is TGTGCCAGCAGGAGAGGGGGCTCTGGGAACACTGAAGCTTTCTTT. It yields the protein CASRRGGSGNTEAFF.

This chain uses TRBV4-2 with TRBJ2-2; 9 bases line up with TRBD2. Germline CDR1 and CDR2: LGHNA and YNFKEQ. V was clipped by 3 bases and J by 4 bases; unmatched bases: 27. The CDR3 extends over 23 amino acids. CDR3 DNA: TGTGCCAGCAGCCATATACCCTATGTGGCTAGCGGGACATTAGAGGTGATCACCGGGGAGCTGTTTTTT. Translating it yields CASSHIPYVASGTLEVITGELFF.

This chain joins TRBV5-1 and TRBJ1-1, with 7 positions matching TRBD1. Germline loops: CDR1 SGHRS, CDR2 YFSETQ. V trimming: 1 base; J trimming: 2 bases; junction bases outside the gene matches: 17. CDR3 length: 19 amino acids. The CDR3 sequence is CASSLLPSGQVLTNTEAFF. The CDR3 bases are TGCGCCAGCAGCTTGTTGCCCTCCGGACAGGTTTTAACTAACACTGAAGCTTTCTTT.

This chain joins TRBV19 and TRBJ1-1; possibly TRBD1 for D (6 bases). CDR3 length equals 15 residues. Trimming pared 5 bases from V and 5 bases from J, leaving 18 bases between. Germline lookup yields CDR1 LNHDA and CDR2 SQIVND (reference sequence). CDR3 DNA sequence: TGTGCCAGTAGTGAAGTTTACAGGGTAGGTACTGAAGCTTTCTTT. As protein: CASSEVYRVGTEAFF.

The genes are TRBV4-2 and TRBJ2-3, with TRBD2 matching 15 bases. The germline V gene encodes CDR1 LGHNA and CDR2 YNFKEQ. The CDR3 loop spans 15 amino acids. Unmatched junction bases numbered 3, after V lost 6 bases and J lost 5 bases. CDR3 sequence reads: CASRGLAGGLDTQYF. The CDR3 bases are TGTGCCAGCAGGGGACTAGCGGGGGGACTAGATACGCAGTATTTT.

As DNA, the CDR3 is TGTGCCAGCAGTGGGACAGATATCCAGACCCAGTACTTC. Translated, it gives CASSGTDIQTQYF. The J gene is TRBJ2-5, the V gene TRBV2, with D possibly TRBD1 on 6 matching bases. This CDR3 has 13 amino acids. Germline assignment: CDR1 SNHLY and CDR2 FYNNEI. Between the trimmed V and J ends, which lost 4 bases and 6 bases, there was a span of 12 bases.

This chain joins TRBV5-6 and TRBJ1-2, with TRBD1 as a possible D gene (6 bases). The V gene's germline CDR1 is SGHDT and CDR2 YYEEEE. This CDR3 has 14 residues. Trimming took off 0 bases at V and 4 bases at J, with 10 bases between the two ends. The CDR3 sequence: CASSLEGEPYGYTF. Written as DNA, the CDR3 is TGTGCCAGCAGCTTGGAGGGGGAACCCTATGGCTACACCTTC.

The CDR3 DNA sequence: TGTGCCAGCAGTTTCGGGGGGACAGGGCTTAGGGAACTGTTTTTT. Protein product: CASSFGGTGLRELFF. The gene calls are TRBV6-5 and TRBJ1-4; 9 nucleotides agree with TRBD1. V dropped 4 bases and J dropped 12; count of bases not matched to a gene: 12. The CDR3 is 15 amino acids. Germline CDR1 is MNHEY and CDR2 is SVGAGI.

V usage is TRBV19 and J usage is TRBJ1-2, with 10 bases fitting TRBD1. This CDR3 is 15 amino acids long. The germline gives CDR1 LNHDA, CDR2 SQIVND (reference sequence). V lost 5 bases, J lost 3 bases, and 6 bases stayed unmatched. CDR3 DNA sequence: TGTGCCAGTAGTTCAACCGGGACAGGGGACTATGGCTACACCTTC. Translation gives CASSSTGTGDYGYTF. The full variable domain, completed using reference TRBV19 and TRBJ1-2, is DGGITQSPKYLFRKEGQNVTLSCEQNLNHDAMYWYRQDPGQGLRLIYYSQIVNDFQKGDIAEGYSVSREKKESFPLTVTSAQKNPTAFYLCASSSTGTGDYGYTFGSGTRLTVV.

This chain uses TRBV6-1 with TRBJ2-3; 9 bases match TRBD1. Germline V gene lookup returns CDR1 MNHNS and CDR2 SASEGT. This CDR3 has 16 residues. The V and J ends lost 4 bases and 4 bases, in that order; junction bases with no gene match: 9. The CDR3 sequence: CASSVQGAVVADTQYF. CDR3 coding DNA: TGTGCCAGCAGTGTACAGGGGGCGGTTGTGGCAGATACGCAGTATTTT.

The chain has TRBV15 and TRBJ2-1; D possibly corresponds to TRBD2 (6 bases). This CDR3 contains 15 residues. The V gene lost 2 bases and the J gene lost 6 bases, with 14 bases spanning the gap. Per germline, CDR1 LNHNV and CDR2 YYDKDF (reference sequence). CDR3 bases: TGTGCCACCAGCAGATGGGGGGAATTTGGCAATGAGCAGTTCTTC. This gives the protein CATSRWGEFGNEQFF.

V gene TRBV7-2 combines with J gene TRBJ2-1; the D gene is possibly TRBD2 (5 bases). V was clipped by 4 bases and J by 1 base, with 11 bases between them. Germline lookup yields CDR1 SGHTA and CDR2 FQGNSA. CDR3 length: 15 residues. The CDR3 reads CASSSMAGSYNEQFF. The CDR3 DNA sequence: TGTGCCAGCAGCTCTATGGCGGGTTCCTACAATGAGCAGTTCTTC.

A note on this clone: A read error may produce the germline difference seen at one junction end. The chain carries TRBV7-9 and TRBJ1-5, with D unclear. The germline V gene has CDR1 SEHNR and CDR2 FQNEAQ (reference sequence). The CDR3 is 14 amino acids. The CDR3 is CSSSSQEYNQPQHF. CDR3 nucleotide sequence: TGTTCCAGCAGCTCCCAGGAATACAATCAGCCCCAGCATTTT.

CDR3 protein: CASSAGGAADTQYF. DNA for the CDR3: TGTGCCAGCAGTGCCGGGGGGGCGGCAGATACGCAGTATTTT. This chain connects TRBV6-6 to TRBJ2-3; 8 bases map to TRBD2. The J segment lost 4 bases and the V segment lost 5 bases, leaving 5 bases of the junction unmatched. Germline loops: CDR1 MNHNY, CDR2 SVGAGI (reference sequence). This CDR3 region has 14 residues.

This clone was seen more than once but under ten times. This same CDR3 is encoded by further DNA sequences in the sample. V gene TRBV18 combines with J gene TRBJ1-5; perhaps TRBD1 as D (5 bases). The V end was cut by 3 bases, the J end by 5 bases, with 8 bases between. CDR1 KGHSH and CDR2 LQKENI come from the germline V gene. The CDR3 contains 13 residues. CDR3 in amino acids: CASSPQGDQPQHF. As DNA, the CDR3 is TGTGCCAGCTCACCGCAGGGCGATCAGCCCCAGCATTTT.

This clone was counted a single time. This chain joins TRBV6-5 and TRBJ2-7, with D hard to call. CDR1 and CDR2 from the germline V gene are MNHEY and SVGAGI. This CDR3 has 14 residues. Trimming pared 0 bases from V and 1 base from J, leaving 7 bases between. The CDR3 loop reads CASSYSARSYEQYF. The CDR3 DNA is TGTGCCAGCAGTTACTCGGCCAGGTCCTACGAGCAGTACTTC.

The V call is TRBV5-4, the J call TRBJ1-2; no definite D call. V was shortened by 1 base and J by 2 bases, with 12 bases between the two germline ends. From germline, CDR1 is SGHNT and CDR2 YYREEE (reference sequence). The CDR3 is made up of 15 amino acids. The CDR3 DNA sequence: TGTGCCAGCAGCTTGATATACACCCAAAACTATGGCTACACCTTC. Encoded protein: CASSLIYTQNYGYTF.

This chain uses TRBV9 with TRBJ1-2; D possibly corresponds to TRBD1 (6 bases). V lost 0 bases and J 4 bases, leaving 16 bases between the germline ends. The CDR3 spans 16 residues. Germline lookup yields CDR1 SGDLS and CDR2 YYNGEE. This CDR3 reads CASSVGGGQASYGYTF. The CDR3 DNA reads as TGTGCCAGCAGCGTAGGTGGGGGCCAAGCTAGCTATGGCTACACCTTC.

This chain connects TRBV7-6 to TRBJ2-7, with 9 bases matching TRBD1. Trimming removed 8 bases from V and 0 bases from J; junction bases left unmatched: 2. CDR3 length equals 13 residues. In germline, CDR1 is SGHVS, CDR2 FNYEAQ. The CDR3 here is CASGQGSSYEQYF. As DNA, the CDR3 is TGTGCCAGCGGACAGGGGAGCTCCTACGAGCAGTACTTC.

The chain couples TRBV7-8 to TRBJ2-2; the D is unclear. Trimming stripped 2 bases from V and 3 bases from J, with 10 bases between. CDR3 length: 15 amino acids. Germline V gives CDR1 SGHVS, CDR2 FQNEAQ. CDR3 region: CASSLFPKDTGELFF. CDR3 in DNA: TGTGCCAGCAGCTTATTCCCTAAAGACACCGGGGAGCTGTTTTTT.

The CDR3 DNA reads TGCAGCGTTGAAGATCAGTACCTCTCCTACAATGAGCAGTTCTTC. Protein: CSVEDQYLSYNEQFF. The gene calls are TRBV29-1 and TRBJ2-1; D gene uncertain. Trimming left V 0 bases short and J 0 bases short, with 9 bases between. The CDR3 has 15 residues. Germline V lookup: CDR1 SQVTM, CDR2 ANQGSEA.

The V and J genes are TRBV18 and TRBJ2-1; 8 nucleotides agree with TRBD1. CDR1 KGHSH and CDR2 LQKENI come from the germline V gene. The V gene end was trimmed by 1 base and the J gene end by 3 bases; junction bases not matched to a gene: 2. The CDR3 is made up of 15 amino acids. DNA for the CDR3: TGTGCCAGCTCACCACAAGGACAGGGCTACAATGAGCAGTTCTTC. Its protein is CASSPQGQGYNEQFF.